This T cell receptor (beta chain) was retrieved from a study of blood T cells in healthy people across ages (dated by TCRdb to 2015 to 2017). Regarding the complete study: In model experiments, roughly one uniquely barcoded TCR beta cDNA molecule per two T cells was captured by template switching. To track age-related changes in TCR beta repertoire diversity, the study relied on deep sequencing normalized with unique cDNA molecular identifiers. The donors were split into four age groups: young (average 16 years), middle-aged (about 40), aged (more than 60) and long-lived (roughly 86). To avoid experimental bias, donors of different ages were distributed randomly across sequencing lanes. Using the same blood draw, the study looked at two additional independent replicas of 1 million unique cDNA reads for two donors, one aged 18 to 30 and the other aged 80 or older. Beyond this particular receptor, the publication reports: As age increased, observed TCR beta diversity per million T cells dropped in a roughly linear way, and a significant reduction was already evident by age roughly 36. There was a strong correlation between observed TCR beta diversity and the percentage of naive T cells measured by flow cytometry. Compared with the aged group, more naive CD4+ T cells, fewer expanded clones and increased TCR diversity were shown by the long-lived group, suggesting age selection. Because the CMV infection status of the donors was unknown, age-related changes in expanded clonotypes may potentially have been confounded. Because profiling used bulk unsorted PBMCs, naive and antigen-experienced compartments could not be compared conclusively. Estimates of total diversity based on one million sequenced T cells were regarded as lower bounds and as underestimates.

The CDR3 starts with the cysteine, ends with the phenylalanine, and has 14 residues. The DNA shown is the 42-base CDR3, in frame from base 1. As encoded in the germline V gene (reference sequence), CDR1 is MNHEY while CDR2 is SMNVEV. Trimming at the junction amounts to 2 bases on V and 5 bases on J, and the germline ends lie 12 bases apart. This clonotype was picked up a small number of times. No cognate antigen has been identified for it. Nothing much larger sits one base from this clone, and base qualities are not available. Library preparation used 5' RACE. The sequencer was an Illumina HiSeq 2500. The second PCR ran for about 6 to 12 cycles and used a J-beta primer mix along with a sample-barcoded 5' primer. A unique molecular identifier was introduced onto each TCR beta cDNA molecule by a template-switch 5' adaptor carrying 12 random nucleotides. Each sample yielded at least 3 million CDR3-containing paired-end reads. The Mint cDNA synthesis kit, primed by a TRBC-specific oligonucleotide, was used to synthesize first-strand cDNA from all RNA. Following uracil-DNA glycosylase treatment, a first 18-cycle PCR with universal primers M1SS and BC2_uni_R was performed on all cDNA. The study's processing was this. For normalization, 1 million high-quality reads were randomly selected from each sample, with every read carrying a distinct molecular identifier. Instead of being binned into consensus sequences, reads that shared molecular identifiers were thrown out. MiTCR, with a Q25 quality threshold and the strictest error-elimination algorithm, was used for CDR3 identification, clonotype clustering and error correction. Lower-bound total TCR beta diversity was estimated with a nonparametric unseen species model using Euler transformation. TCRdb redid the processing of the public reads, applying fastp at Q25 and MiXCR, and retained in-frame beta chains. Identical CDR3 protein sequences are pooled into one entry, listed with their most common genes and DNA. The V and J calls shown here were made by TCRdb, not taken from the authors' results. Within this sample are around 1,500,000 distinct CDR3 sequences, with 28% of them counted one time only. More than 6% of the sample lies in the top ten.

The approximately 39 donors, aged roughly 6 to 100 years, were systemically healthy Caucasian individuals from Russia. Each donor gave ten milliliters of peripheral blood, collected into EDTA-treated Vacutainer tubes. PBMCs were isolated by Ficoll-Paque density-gradient centrifugation, with at least 6 million obtained per sample. Trizol reagent was used to extract total RNA from PBMCs, with at least 6 micrograms per sample. Naive CD45RAhigh/CD27high T cell percentages were measured by flow cytometry on a PBMC aliquot from every donor. This sequence originates from a woman younger than 45 in good health. The rearrangement combines TRBV27 with TRBJ2-5; a tentative D call is TRBD2 (6 bases match). Sample: blood. CDR3 region: CASSLEPAGETQYF. The sequence in DNA is TGTGCCAGCAGTTTAGAACCTGCGGGGGAGACCCAGTACTTC.